The 11 T cell receptor beta chains given below trace back to one sample, sequenced in a study of T-cell memory formation after mild COVID-19 (dated by TCRdb to the early 2020s). Library preparation was by 5' RACE. Sequencing took place on an Illumina NovaSeq 6000. The public reads were run again by TCRdb, first through fastp at Q25 and then through MiXCR, and only productive beta chains were kept. Entries that share a CDR3 protein sequence are merged under the most common genes and DNA. This sample holds about 280,000 distinct CDR3 sequences; under 8.5% were observed only once. The ten largest clones add up to 20% to 25% of the sample. Specimen: PBMCs or a T cell subset sorted from them (not recorded which). Receptors were obtained from a man younger than 35 who had mild COVID-19 (a few samples of this study predate the infection). The sample titles of this study are shuffled in the database, so cell type and time point are left out; the donor was told from shared clones.

The chain employs TRBV4-3 and TRBJ1-3, with D unclear. The CDR3 is 14 residues long. V dropped 2 bases and J dropped 2 bases, with 7 bases sitting between them. Germline CDR1 is LGHNA and CDR2 is YSLEER. DNA of the CDR3: TGCGCCAGCAGCCAACCGGGCGCTGGAAACACCATATATTTT. The encoded protein is CASSQPGAGNTIYF.

A remark on this clonotype: A junction end diverges from the germline sequence, so it may reflect a read error. The gene calls are TRBV7-7 and TRBJ2-1; D may be TRBD1 (5 bases). There are 13 residues in the CDR3. CDR1 is SSHAT and CDR2 is FNYEAQ in the germline V gene (reference sequence). CDR3 residues: CASSPERGNEQFF. The DNA for the CDR3 is TGTGCTAGCAGCCCCGAAAGGGGCAATGAGCAGTTCTTC.

The V gene is TRBV12-3 or TRBV12-4, the J gene TRBJ1-5, with D uncertain. The CDR3 length is 12 residues. V was trimmed by 10 bases and J by 2 bases, leaving 9 bases between them. The CDR3 region has the DNA TGTGCCATCTCCGTCCGCAATCAGCCCCAGCATTTT. Amino acids: CAISVRNQPQHF.

The chain carries TRBV29-1 and TRBJ2-6; no definite D call. CDR1 and CDR2 from the germline V gene are SQVTM and ANQGSEA. V lost 3 bases, J lost 4 bases, and 7 bases lay in between. The CDR3 sequence is 13 residues long. In DNA, the CDR3 is TGCAGCGTTGAGGGGTCGGGGGCCAACGTCCTGACTTTC. This gives the protein CSVEGSGANVLTF.

In its sample, this clonotype was seen a few times. This chain uses TRBV5-1 with TRBJ2-3; 9 bases fit TRBD1. The CDR3 is 15 amino acids. Germline V gene lookup returns CDR1 SGHRS and CDR2 YFSETQ. The ends lost 3 bases at V and 6 bases at J; junction bases unmatched: 8. The CDR3 DNA sequence: TGCGCCAGCAGCTCCGGGACAGGGAATTTGGATACGCAGTATTTT. Encoded protein: CASSSGTGNLDTQYF. The variable domain in full, completed from reference TRBV5-1 and TRBJ2-3, reads KAGVTQTPRYLIKTRGQQVTLSCSPISGHRSVSWYQQTPGQGLQFLFEYFSETQRNKGNFPGRFSGRQFSNSRSEMNVSTLELGDSALYLCASSSGTGNLDTQYFGPGTRLTVL.

The table lists this clonotype with many counts. The chain couples TRBV7-9 to TRBJ2-6, with D unclear. This CDR3 is built from 15 residues. V lost 0 bases, J lost 0 bases, and 3 bases lay in between. The V gene's germline CDR1 is SEHNR and CDR2 FQNEAQ (reference sequence). The CDR3: CASSLASSGANVLTF. The CDR3 DNA reads as TGTGCCAGCAGCTTAGCCTCCTCTGGGGCCAACGTCCTGACTTTC.

This clonotype was seen many times. V gene TRBV7-2 combines with J gene TRBJ2-2; 7 bases fit TRBD1. The germline gives CDR1 SGHTA, CDR2 FQGNSA. The CDR3 is 13 amino acids. J lost 7 bases, V lost 5 bases, and 4 bases had no gene match. The CDR3, as DNA: TGTGCCAGCAGCCGGGACAGCTTCGGGGAGCTGTTTTTT. It encodes CASSRDSFGELFF.

In its sample, this clonotype was seen a few times. This rearrangement joins TRBV5-6 to TRBJ1-5, with D possibly matching TRBD1 (5 bases). V lost 4 bases and J 1 base, leaving 9 bases between the germline ends. The germline V gene encodes CDR1 SGHDT and CDR2 YYEEEE. This CDR3 spans 14 amino acids. The CDR3 here is CASSTRQSNQPQHF. CDR3 DNA: TGTGCCAGCAGCACCAGACAGAGCAATCAGCCCCAGCATTTT.

Only a few counts were recorded for this clonotype. This chain uses TRBV3-1 with TRBJ2-7; 11 bases fit TRBD2. In germline, CDR1 is LGHDT, CDR2 YNNKEL (reference sequence). Trimming cost V 0 bases and J 0 bases; bases outside gene matches: 4. The CDR3 has 17 residues. The CDR3 protein is CASSQETSGESSYEQYF. In DNA, the CDR3 is TGTGCCAGCAGCCAAGAGACTAGCGGGGAGAGCTCCTACGAGCAGTACTTC.

This clonotype occurred many times. This chain joins TRBV6-5 and TRBJ2-7; perhaps D is TRBD1 or TRBD2 (5 bases each). Germline values: CDR1 MNHEY, CDR2 SVGAGI. V dropped 3 bases and J dropped 2 bases, with 8 bases sitting between them. There are 13 residues in the CDR3. The CDR3: CASSYRGAYEQYF. The CDR3 bases are TGTGCCAGCAGTTATCGAGGGGCCTACGAGCAGTACTTC.

This clonotype has ten or more counts. The V gene is TRBV7-8, the J gene TRBJ1-2; TRBD1 might be the D (6 bases). Germline V gives CDR1 SGHVS, CDR2 FQNEAQ. V lost 5 bases and J 6 bases, leaving 13 bases between the germline ends. CDR3 size: 13 residues. CDR3 coding DNA: TGTGCCAGCAGCAAAGACAACAGGGATGGCTACACCTTC. This sequence encodes CASSKDNRDGYTF.